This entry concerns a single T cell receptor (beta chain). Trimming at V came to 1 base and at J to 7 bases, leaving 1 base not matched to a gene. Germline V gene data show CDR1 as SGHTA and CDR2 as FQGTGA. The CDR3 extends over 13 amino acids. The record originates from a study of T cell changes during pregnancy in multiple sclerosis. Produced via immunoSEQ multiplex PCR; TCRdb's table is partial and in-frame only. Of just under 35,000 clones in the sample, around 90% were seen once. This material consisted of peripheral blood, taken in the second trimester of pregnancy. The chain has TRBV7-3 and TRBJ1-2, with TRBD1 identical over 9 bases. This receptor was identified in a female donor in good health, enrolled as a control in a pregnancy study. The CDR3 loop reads CASSLKDRGGYTF. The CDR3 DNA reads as TGTGCCAGCAGCTTAAAGGACAGGGGTGGCTACACCTTC.